This T cell receptor (beta chain) stems from a study of shared clonotypes between healthy human individuals. The CDR3 consists of 14 residues. Germline V gives CDR1 SNHLY, CDR2 FYNNEI. V was pared by 7 bases and J by 8 bases, with 17 bases between. It was 200 to 250 ng DNA, around 32,000 T cell genomes, that sorted-subset replicate PCRs used. TCRdb's copy holds only in-frame clones and misses some; the assay was immunoSEQ multiplex PCR. The sample yields about 2.5 million clones, about 90% seen once. Donors included only healthy HIV-negative adults lacking recent acute infections or vaccinations. Material for sequencing was naive CD4+ T cells from PBMCs. The subset here: CD45RA+ positively selected. This clonotype was obtained from a young man in good health. Some clones in this sample may be carry-over from other donors' samples. V usage is TRBV2 and J usage is TRBJ1-4, with D possibly being TRBD1 (6 bases). The CDR3 sequence: CASTKGQRREKLFF. CDR3 coding DNA: TGTGCCAGCACCAAAGGACAGCGTCGCGAAAAACTGTTTTTT.